This TCR beta chain was found in a study of tumor-infiltrating lymphocytes in oesophageal squamous cell carcinoma. TCRdb ran MiXCR on the PCR reads and lists one entry per CDR3 protein. The table includes approximately 9,500 distinct CDR3 sequences, roughly three fifths detected once. Trimming removed 3 bases from V and 2 bases from J, with 9 bases in between. This CDR3 comprises 14 residues. Germline CDR1 and CDR2: SGHTA and FQGTGA. The clonotype comes from a female donor with esophageal squamous cell carcinoma. What was sequenced was esophageal tumor tissue. This chain connects TRBV7-3 to TRBJ2-3, with a weak D call TRBD2 (6 bases). The CDR3 DNA follows: TGTGCCAGCAGCTTGGCGGGACCCACAGATACGCAGTATTTT. Amino acid sequence: CASSLAGPTDTQYF.